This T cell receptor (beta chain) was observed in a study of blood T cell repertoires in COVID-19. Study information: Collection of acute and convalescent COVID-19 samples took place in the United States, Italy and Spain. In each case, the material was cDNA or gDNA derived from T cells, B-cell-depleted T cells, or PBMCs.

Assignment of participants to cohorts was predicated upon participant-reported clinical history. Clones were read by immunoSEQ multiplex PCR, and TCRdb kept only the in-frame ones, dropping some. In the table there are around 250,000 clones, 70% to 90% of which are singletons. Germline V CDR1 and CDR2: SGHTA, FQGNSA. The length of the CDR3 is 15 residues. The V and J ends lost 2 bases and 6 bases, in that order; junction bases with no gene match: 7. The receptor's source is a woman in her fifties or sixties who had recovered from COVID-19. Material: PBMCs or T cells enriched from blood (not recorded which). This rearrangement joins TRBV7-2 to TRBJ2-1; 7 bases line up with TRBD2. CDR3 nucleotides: TGTGCCAGCAGCTTATTGGCGGGAGCGGTCAATGAGCAGTTCTTC. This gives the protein CASSLLAGAVNEQFF.